This T cell receptor beta chain emerged from a study of T cell responses to AZD1222 COVID-19 vaccine. Some clones are missing from TCRdb's copy, which holds only in-frame ones; the method was immunoSEQ multiplex PCR. The table lists some 42,000 clones, roughly 83% of them singletons. V was shortened by 4 bases and J by 5 bases, with 18 bases between the two germline ends. Germline V gene sequence: CDR1 SGHRS, CDR2 YFSETQ. This CDR3 has 15 residues. The sample was peripheral blood, taken 28 days after the second AZD1222 dose. The receptor was derived from an adult who received the AZD1222 COVID-19 vaccine. The chain recombines TRBV5-1 with TRBJ2-5; D is unresolved. This CDR3 is CASSESNQRAETQYF. Written as DNA, the CDR3 is TGCGCCAGCAGCGAGAGTAATCAAAGGGCTGAGACCCAGTACTTC. Complete variable domain (other parts from reference TRBV5-1 and TRBJ2-5): KAGVTQTPRYLIKTRGQQVTLSCSPISGHRSVSWYQQTPGQGLQFLFEYFSETQRNKGNFPGRFSGRQFSNSRSEMNVSTLELGDSALYLCASSESNQRAETQYFGPGTRLLVL.